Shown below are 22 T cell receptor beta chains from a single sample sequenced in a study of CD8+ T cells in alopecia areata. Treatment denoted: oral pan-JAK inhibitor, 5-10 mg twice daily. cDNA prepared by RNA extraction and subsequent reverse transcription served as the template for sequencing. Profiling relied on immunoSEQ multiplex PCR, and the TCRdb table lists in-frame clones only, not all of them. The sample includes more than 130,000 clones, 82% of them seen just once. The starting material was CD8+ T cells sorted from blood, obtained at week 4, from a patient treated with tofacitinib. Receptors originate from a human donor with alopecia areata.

The CDR3 nucleotides read TGTGCCGCGTGGGGGGCTAGCGGCGAGAGCTCCTACGAGCAGTACTTC. This sequence encodes CAAWGASGESSYEQYF. The chain links TRBV19 to TRBJ2-7; a possible D gene is TRBD2 (7 bases). V was pared by 11 bases and J by 0 bases, with 23 bases between. Germline lookup yields CDR1 LNHDA and CDR2 SQIVND (reference sequence). This CDR3 has 16 residues. Supplemented by reference TRBV19 and TRBJ2-7, the full variable domain reads DGGITQSPKYLFRKEGQNVTLSCEQNLNHDAMYWYRQDPGQGLRLIYYSQIVNDFQKGDIAEGYSVSREKKESFPLTVTSAQKNPTAFYLCAAWGASGESSYEQYFGPGTRLTVT.

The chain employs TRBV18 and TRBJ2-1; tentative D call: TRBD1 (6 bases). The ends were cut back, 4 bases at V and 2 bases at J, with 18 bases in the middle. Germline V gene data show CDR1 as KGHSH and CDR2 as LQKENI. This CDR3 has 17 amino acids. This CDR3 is CASSLQGRRAAYNEQFF. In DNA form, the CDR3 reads TGTGCCAGCTCACTACAGGGAAGAAGGGCGGCCTACAATGAGCAGTTCTTC.

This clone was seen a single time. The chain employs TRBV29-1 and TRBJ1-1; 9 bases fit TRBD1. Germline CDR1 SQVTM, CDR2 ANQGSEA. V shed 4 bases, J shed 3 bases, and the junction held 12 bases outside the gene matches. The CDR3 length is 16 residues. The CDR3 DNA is TGCAGCGTTGGACCGGGACAGGGATCTTGGGACACTGAAGCTTTCTTT. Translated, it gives CSVGPGQGSWDTEAFF.

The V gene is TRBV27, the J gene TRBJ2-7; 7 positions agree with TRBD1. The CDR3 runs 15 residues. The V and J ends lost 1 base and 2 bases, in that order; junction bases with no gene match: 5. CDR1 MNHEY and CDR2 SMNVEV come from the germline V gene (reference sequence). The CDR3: CASSLYDRVPYEQYF. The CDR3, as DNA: TGTGCCAGCAGTTTATACGACAGGGTACCCTACGAGCAGTACTTC.

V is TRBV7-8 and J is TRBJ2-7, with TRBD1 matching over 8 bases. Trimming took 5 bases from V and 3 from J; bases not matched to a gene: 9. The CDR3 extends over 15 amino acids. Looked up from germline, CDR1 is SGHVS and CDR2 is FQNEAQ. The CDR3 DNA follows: TGTGCCAGCAGCCCCGGGACAGGTACCCTCTACGAGCAGTACTTC. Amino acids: CASSPGTGTLYEQYF.

CDR3 in DNA: TGTGCCAGCAGCCTGGGCAGGGCCAATGAGCAGTTCTTC. This translates into CASSLGRANEQFF. The V and J genes are TRBV7-9 and TRBJ2-1; TRBD1 is a possible D gene (5 bases). The CDR3 contains 13 residues. V shed 5 bases and J shed 6 bases, with 11 bases lying between them. Germline CDR1 and CDR2: SEHNR and FQNEAQ (reference sequence).

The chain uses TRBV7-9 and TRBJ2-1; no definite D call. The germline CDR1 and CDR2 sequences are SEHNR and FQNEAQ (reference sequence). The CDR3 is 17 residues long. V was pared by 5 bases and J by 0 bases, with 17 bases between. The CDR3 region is CASSRGSGRRSYNEQFF. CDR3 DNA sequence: TGTGCCAGCAGCCGCGGTTCTGGCAGACGCTCCTACAATGAGCAGTTCTTC.

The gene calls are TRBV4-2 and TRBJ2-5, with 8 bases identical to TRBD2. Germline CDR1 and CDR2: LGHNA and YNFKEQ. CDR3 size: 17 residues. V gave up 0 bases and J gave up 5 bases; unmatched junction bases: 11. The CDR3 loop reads CASSQEYGTRSSETQYF. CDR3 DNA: TGTGCCAGCAGCCAAGAATACGGGACTAGGTCTAGCGAGACCCAGTACTTC.

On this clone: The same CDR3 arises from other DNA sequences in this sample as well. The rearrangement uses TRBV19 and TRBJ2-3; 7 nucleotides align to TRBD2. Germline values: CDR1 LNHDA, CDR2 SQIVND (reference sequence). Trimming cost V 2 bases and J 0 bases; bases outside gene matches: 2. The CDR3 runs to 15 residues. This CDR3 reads CASSISGASTDTQYF. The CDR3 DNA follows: TGTGCCAGTAGTATAAGCGGGGCTAGCACAGATACGCAGTATTTT.

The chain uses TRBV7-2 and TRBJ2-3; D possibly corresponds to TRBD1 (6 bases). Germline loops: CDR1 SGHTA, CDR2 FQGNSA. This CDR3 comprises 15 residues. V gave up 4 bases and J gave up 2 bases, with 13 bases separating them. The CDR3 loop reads CASSWTGQTTDTQYF. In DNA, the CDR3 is TGTGCCAGCAGCTGGACCGGACAGACCACAGATACGCAGTATTTT.

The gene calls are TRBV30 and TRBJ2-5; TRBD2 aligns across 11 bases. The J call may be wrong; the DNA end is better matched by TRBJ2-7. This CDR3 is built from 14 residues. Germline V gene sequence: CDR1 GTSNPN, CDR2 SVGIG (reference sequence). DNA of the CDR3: TGTGCCTGGGGTCTTAGCGGGGGGGCGTACGAGCAGTACTTC. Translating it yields CAWGLSGGAYEQYF.

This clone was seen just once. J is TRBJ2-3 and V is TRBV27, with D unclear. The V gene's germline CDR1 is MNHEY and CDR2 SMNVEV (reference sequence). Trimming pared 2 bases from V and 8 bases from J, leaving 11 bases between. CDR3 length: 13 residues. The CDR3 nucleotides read TGTGCCAGCAGTTTAACCATTGTAGGTACGCAGTATTTT. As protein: CASSLTIVGTQYF.

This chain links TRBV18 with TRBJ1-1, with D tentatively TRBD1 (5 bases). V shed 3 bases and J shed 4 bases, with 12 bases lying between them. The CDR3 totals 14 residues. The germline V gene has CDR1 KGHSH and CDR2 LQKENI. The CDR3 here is CASSPEGRGTEAFF. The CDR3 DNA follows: TGTGCCAGCTCACCGGAGGGACGGGGCACTGAAGCTTTCTTT. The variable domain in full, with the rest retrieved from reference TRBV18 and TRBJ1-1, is NAGVMQNPRHLVRRRGQEARLRCSPMKGHSHVYWYRQLPEEGLKFMVYLQKENIIDESGMPKERFSAEFPKEGPSILRIQQVVRGDSAAYFCASSPEGRGTEAFFGQGTRLTVV.

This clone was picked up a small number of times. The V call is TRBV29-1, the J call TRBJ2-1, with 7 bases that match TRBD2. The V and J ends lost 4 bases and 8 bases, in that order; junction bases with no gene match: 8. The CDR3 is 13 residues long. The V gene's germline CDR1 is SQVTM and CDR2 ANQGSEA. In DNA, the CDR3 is TGCAGCGTTGTTACAGGCCGGGGGGATGAGCAGTTCTTC. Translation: CSVVTGRGDEQFF.

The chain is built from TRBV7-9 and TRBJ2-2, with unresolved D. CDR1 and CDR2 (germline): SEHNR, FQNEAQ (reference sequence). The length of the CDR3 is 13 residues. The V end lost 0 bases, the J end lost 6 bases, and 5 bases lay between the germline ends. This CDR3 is CASSLALAGELFF. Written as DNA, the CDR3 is TGTGCCAGCAGCTTAGCCCTGGCCGGGGAGCTGTTTTTT.

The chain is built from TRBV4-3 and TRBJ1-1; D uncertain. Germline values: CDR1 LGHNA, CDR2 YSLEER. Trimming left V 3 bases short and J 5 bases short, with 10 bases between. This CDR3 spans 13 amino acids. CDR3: CASSHDYNTEAFF. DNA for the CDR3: TGCGCCAGCAGCCATGATTATAATACTGAAGCTTTCTTT.

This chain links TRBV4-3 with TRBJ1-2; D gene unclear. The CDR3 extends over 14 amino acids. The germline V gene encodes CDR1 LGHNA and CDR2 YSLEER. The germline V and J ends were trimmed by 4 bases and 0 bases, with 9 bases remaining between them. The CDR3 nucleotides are TGCGCCAGCAGCCCTGCACGGGCTAACTATGGCTACACCTTC. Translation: CASSPARANYGYTF.

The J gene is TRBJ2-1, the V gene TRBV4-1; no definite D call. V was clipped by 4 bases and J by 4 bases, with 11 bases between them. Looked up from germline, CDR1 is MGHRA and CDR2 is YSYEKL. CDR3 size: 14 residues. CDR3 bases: TGCGCCAGCAGCCCTGTTGGGCTGTACAATGAGCAGTTCTTC. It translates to CASSPVGLYNEQFF.

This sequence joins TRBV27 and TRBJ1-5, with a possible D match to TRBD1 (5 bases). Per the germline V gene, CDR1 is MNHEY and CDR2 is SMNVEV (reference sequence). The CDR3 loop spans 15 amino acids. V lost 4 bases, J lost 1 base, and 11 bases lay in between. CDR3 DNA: TGTGCCAGCAGTTGGGACCCCTACAGCAATCAGCCCCAGCATTTT. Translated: CASSWDPYSNQPQHF.

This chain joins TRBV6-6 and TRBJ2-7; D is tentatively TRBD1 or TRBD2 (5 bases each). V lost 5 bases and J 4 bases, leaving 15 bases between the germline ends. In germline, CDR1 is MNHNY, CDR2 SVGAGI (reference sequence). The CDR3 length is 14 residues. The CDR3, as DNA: TGTGCCAGCAGTCGCTTAGGGACCAGATACGAGCAGTACTTC. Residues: CASSRLGTRYEQYF.

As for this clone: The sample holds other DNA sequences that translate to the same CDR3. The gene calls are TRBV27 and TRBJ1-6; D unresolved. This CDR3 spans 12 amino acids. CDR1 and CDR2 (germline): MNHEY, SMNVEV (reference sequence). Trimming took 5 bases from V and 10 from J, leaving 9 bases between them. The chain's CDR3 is CASSPPNSPLHF. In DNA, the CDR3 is TGTGCCAGCAGTCCCCCAAACTCACCCCTCCACTTT.

CDR3 loop: CASSRTTGAEAFF. CDR3 bases: TGTGCCAGCAGCCGAACAACTGGCGCTGAAGCTTTCTTT. V gene TRBV7-9 combines with J gene TRBJ1-1; D is unclear. The CDR3 runs to 13 residues. With 5 bases removed from V and 6 bases from J, the gap between germline ends came to 13 bases. Germline V gene lookup returns CDR1 SEHNR and CDR2 FQNEAQ (reference sequence).